Sequencing of this T cell receptor (beta chain) was carried out in a study of T cells in narcolepsy. Profiling relied on immunoSEQ multiplex PCR, and the TCRdb table lists in-frame clones only, not all of them. The repertoire consists of tens of thousands of clones, with 79% occurring once and the leading ten covering 0.85% to 1.3%. This clone showed up just a few times. The antigen is not known. Study findings and constraints: Autoreactive HCRT-specific and TRIB2-specific clonotypes were marked in same-patient CSF-versus-blood CD4+ comparisons. Autoreactive clonotypes reportedly recurred in blood of same and different patients, not controls.

The sequence was obtained from a human donor with narcolepsy. The sample comprised CD45RA- memory CD4+ T cells from PBMCs.

The CDR3, as DNA: TGTGCCAGCAGTTTATGGGATCGGCGGAATGAGCAGTTCTTC. It translates to CASSLWDRRNEQFF. The chain combines TRBV28 with TRBJ2-1; unclear D gene. With 0 bases removed from V and 7 bases from J, the gap between germline ends came to 10 bases. From germline, CDR1 is MDHEN and CDR2 SYDVKM. The CDR3 is 14 amino acids.